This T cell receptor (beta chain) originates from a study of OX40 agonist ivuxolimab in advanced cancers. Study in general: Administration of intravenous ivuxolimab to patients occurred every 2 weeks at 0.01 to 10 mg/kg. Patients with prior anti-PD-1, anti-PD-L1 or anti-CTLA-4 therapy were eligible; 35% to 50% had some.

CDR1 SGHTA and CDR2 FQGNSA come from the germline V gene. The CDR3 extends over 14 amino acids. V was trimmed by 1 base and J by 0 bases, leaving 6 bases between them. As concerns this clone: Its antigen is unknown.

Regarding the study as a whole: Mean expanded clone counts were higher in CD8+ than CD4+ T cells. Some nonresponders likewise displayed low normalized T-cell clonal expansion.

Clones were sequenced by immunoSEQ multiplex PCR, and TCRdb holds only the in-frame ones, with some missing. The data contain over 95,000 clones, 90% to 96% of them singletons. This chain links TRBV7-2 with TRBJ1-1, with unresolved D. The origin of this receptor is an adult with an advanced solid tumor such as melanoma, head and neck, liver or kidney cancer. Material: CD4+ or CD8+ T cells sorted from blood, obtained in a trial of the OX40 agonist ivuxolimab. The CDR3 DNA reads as TGTGCCAGCAGCTTAGAACGGGTGAACACTGAAGCTTTCTTT. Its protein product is CASSLERVNTEAFF.